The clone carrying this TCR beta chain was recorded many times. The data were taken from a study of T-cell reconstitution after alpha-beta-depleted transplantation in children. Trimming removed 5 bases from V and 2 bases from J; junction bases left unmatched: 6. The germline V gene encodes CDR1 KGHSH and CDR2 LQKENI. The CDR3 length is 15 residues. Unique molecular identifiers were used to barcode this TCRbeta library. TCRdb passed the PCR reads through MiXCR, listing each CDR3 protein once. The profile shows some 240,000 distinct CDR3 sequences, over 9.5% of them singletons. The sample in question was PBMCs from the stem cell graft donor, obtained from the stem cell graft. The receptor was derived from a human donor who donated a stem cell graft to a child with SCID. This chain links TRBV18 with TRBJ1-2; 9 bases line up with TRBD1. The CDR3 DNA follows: TGTGCCAGCTCATTGGGACAGGGCCTCAACTATGGCTACACCTTC. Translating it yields CASSLGQGLNYGYTF.